Sequencing of this TCR beta chain was carried out in a study of OX40 agonist ivuxolimab in advanced cancers. Study results and limitations: With doses of 0.1-3.0 mg/kg, partial responders showed among the lowest clonal expansion.

The CDR3 covers 15 residues. Germline V lookup: CDR1 SGHTA, CDR2 FQGNSA. V gave up 4 bases and J gave up 1 base, with 13 bases separating them. TCRdb's copy holds only in-frame clones and misses some; the assay was immunoSEQ multiplex PCR. In the table there are some 100,000 clones, roughly 89% of which are singletons. Worth noting for this clone: Its antigen is as yet unknown.

The chain combines TRBV7-2 with TRBJ1-1; weak D call: TRBD1 (5 bases). This TCR derives from an adult with an advanced solid tumor such as melanoma, head and neck, liver or kidney cancer. Source: CD4+ or CD8+ T cells sorted from blood, taken in a trial of the OX40 agonist ivuxolimab. CDR3 nucleotide sequence: TGTGCCAGCAGCTCCGGGAGGGGAGAGAACACTGAAGCTTTCTTT. This codes for CASSSGRGENTEAFF.